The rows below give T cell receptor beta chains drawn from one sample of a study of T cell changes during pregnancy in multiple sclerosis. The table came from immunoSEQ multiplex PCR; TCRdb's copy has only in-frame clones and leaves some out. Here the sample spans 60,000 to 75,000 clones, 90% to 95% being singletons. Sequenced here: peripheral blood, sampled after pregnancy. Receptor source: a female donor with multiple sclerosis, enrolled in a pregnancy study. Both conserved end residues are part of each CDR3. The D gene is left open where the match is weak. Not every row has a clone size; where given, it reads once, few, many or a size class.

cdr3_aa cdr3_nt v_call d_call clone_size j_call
CASSPNRGQTEAFF TGCGCCAGCAGCCCAAACAGGGGGCAAACTGAAGCTTTCTTT TRBV5-1 TRBD1 . TRBJ1-1
CATSRSRGPTYEQYF TGTGCCACCAGCAGAAGCAGGGGTCCCACCTACGAGCAGTACTTC TRBV15 . . TRBJ2-7
CASSPGRAAINQPQHF TGTGCCAGCAGCCCTGGGAGGGCCGCGATAAATCAGCCCCAGCATTTT TRBV21-1 . . TRBJ1-5
CAWIPLAGGYQETQYF TGTGCCTGGATCCCTCTAGCGGGAGGGTACCAAGAGACCCAGTACTTC TRBV30 TRBD2 . TRBJ2-5
CASSFAQGAQPQHF TGTGCCAGCAGCTTTGCCCAGGGGGCTCAGCCCCAGCATTTT TRBV7-2 TRBD1 . TRBJ1-5
CAISESGQGETDTQYF TGTGCCATCAGTGAGTCGGGACAGGGGGAAACAGATACGCAGTATTTT TRBV10-3 TRBD1 . TRBJ2-3
CAWSVLGTGIGPYEQYF TGTGCCTGGAGTGTACTTGGGACAGGGATAGGGCCCTACGAGCAGTACTTC TRBV30 TRBD1 once TRBJ2-7
CASSGVGAWETQYF TGTGCCAGCAGTGGGGTGGGAGCTTGGGAGACCCAGTACTTC TRBV2 . . TRBJ2-5
CASETTGLHEKLFF TGTGCCAGTGAGACGACAGGGTTACATGAAAAACTGTTTTTT TRBV19 TRBD1 . TRBJ1-4
CASSQVDYGYTF TGCGCCAGCAGCCAAGTCGACTATGGCTACACCTTC TRBV4-1 . . TRBJ1-2
CASSSGQIMNTEAFF TGCGCCAGCAGCTCGGGACAGATCATGAACACTGAAGCTTTCTTT TRBV5-1 TRBD1 . TRBJ1-1
CASSPVGEQYYEQYF TGTGCCAGCAGTCCGGTTGGTGAACAGTACTACGAGCAGTACTTC TRBV6-1 . few TRBJ2-7
CASSQVVTSGSGQGRRDTQYF TGCGCCAGCAGCCAAGTCGTAACGTCAGGCTCGGGACAGGGGAGGAGGGATACGCAGTATTTT TRBV4-3 TRBD1 . TRBJ2-3
CASSRHRDLRNTIYF TGTGCCAGCAGCCGACACCGGGACTTAAGAAACACCATATATTTT TRBV7-9 . . TRBJ1-3
CASSYPGQGKGTEAFF TGTGCCAGCAGTTACCCCGGACAGGGTAAGGGCACTGAAGCTTTCTTT TRBV6-5 TRBD1 . TRBJ1-1
CASSLSGTKYEQYF TGCGCCAGCAGCCTGTCCGGGACTAAATACGAGCAGTACTTC TRBV4-1 TRBD2 . TRBJ2-7
CASSKQAGEAFF TGTGCCAGCAGTAAACAGGCGGGGGAAGCTTTCTTT TRBV6-5 . . TRBJ1-1
CASSLFPGRAEAFF TGTGCCAGCAGTTTATTCCCGGGCAGGGCTGAAGCTTTCTTT TRBV28 . . TRBJ1-1